Listed below are T cell receptor beta chains from one sample, sequenced in a study of cytomegalovirus exposure and HLA in healthy donors. Assay: immunoSEQ multiplex PCR; the TCRdb copy retains only in-frame clones and omits some. The sample shows some 200,000 clones, more than 65% of them seen only once. The sequenced material came from PBMCs. These receptors all stem from a woman aged 25 to 39 in good health and CMV-seropositive. CDR3s include the opening cysteine and the closing phenylalanine or tryptophan. The D gene is left open where the match is weak. Rows give clone size only sometimes, using once, few, many, or a class for an expanded clone.

length: 14
D: .
size: .
J: TRBJ2-7
V: TRBV6-5
DNA: TGTGCCAGCAGGGCGACACGCTTTTCCCACGAGCAGTACTTC
CDR3: CASRATRFSHEQYF

length: 15
D: TRBD2
size: .
J: TRBJ2-1
V: TRBV28
DNA: TGTGCCAGCAGCGATCGACTAGCGGTGTACAATGAGCAGTTCTTC
CDR3: CASSDRLAVYNEQFF

length: 12
D: .
size: .
J: TRBJ2-3
V: TRBV7-9
DNA: TGTGCCAGCAGCTTAGAGGGGGACGAGCAGTATTTT
CDR3: CASSLEGDEQYF

length: 12
D: .
size: .
J: TRBJ1-2
V: TRBV30
DNA: TGTGCCTGGGCACAGGGTGGTTATGGCTACACCTTC
CDR3: CAWAQGGYGYTF

length: 13
D: .
size: .
J: TRBJ2-5
V: TRBV2
DNA: TGTGCCAGCAGTGGAGGACAGCAAGAGACCCAGTACTTC
CDR3: CASSGGQQETQYF

length: 14
D: .
size: .
J: TRBJ2-7
V: TRBV19
DNA: TGTGCCAGTAGTAGGAGGACGGAAACTTACGAGCAGTACTTC
CDR3: CASSRRTETYEQYF

length: 13
D: .
size: .
J: TRBJ1-2
V: TRBV6-1
DNA: TGTGCCAGCAACGAGGGGGGGCGAGGAGGCTACACCTTC
CDR3: CASNEGGRGGYTF

length: 13
D: .
size: once
J: TRBJ2-7
V: TRBV11-3
DNA: TGTGCCAGCAGCTTAAGACTAGGTTCCGAGCAGTACTTC
CDR3: CASSLRLGSEQYF

length: 15
D: TRBD1
size: once
J: TRBJ1-1
V: TRBV2
DNA: TGTGCCAGCAGACCCGACAGGGGAGGGAACACTGAAGCTTTCTTT
CDR3: CASRPDRGGNTEAFF

length: 16
D: TRBD1
size: .
J: TRBJ2-7
V: TRBV28
DNA: TGTGCCAGCAGTTTTTTAGGGACAGGGACTACCTACGAGCAGTACTTC
CDR3: CASSFLGTGTTYEQYF

length: 20
D: TRBD2
size: .
J: TRBJ2-1
V: TRBV5-1
DNA: TGCGCCAGCAGCTTCCGGCCGGGACTAGCGGGCCTTAGCTCCTACAATGAGCAGTTCTTC
CDR3: CASSFRPGLAGLSSYNEQFF

length: 14
D: TRBD2
size: .
J: TRBJ2-1
V: TRBV6-6
DNA: TGTGCCAGCCGGGGGGGGAGCTCCTACAATGAGCAGTTCTTC
CDR3: CASRGGSSYNEQFF

length: 12
D: .
size: .
J: TRBJ1-1
V: TRBV6-1
DNA: TGTGCCAGCAGTGAATCTATAACTGAAGCTTTCTTT
CDR3: CASSESITEAFF

length: 11
D: TRBD1
size: .
J: TRBJ2-7
V: TRBV7-9
DNA: TGTGCCTCCGACAGGGTGGACGAGCAGTACTTC
CDR3: CASDRVDEQYF

length: 13
D: .
size: .
J: TRBJ1-5
V: TRBV2
DNA: TGTGCCAGCAGTGTAGGGGGTGACCAGCCCCAGCATTTT
CDR3: CASSVGGDQPQHF

length: 17
D: TRBD1
size: few
J: TRBJ1-5
V: TRBV27
DNA: TGTGCCAGCAGTTTACAGGGACAGGGGACCCTCAATCAGCCCCAGCATTTT
CDR3: CASSLQGQGTLNQPQHF

length: 17
D: .
size: .
J: TRBJ2-6
V: TRBV4-2
DNA: TGTGCCAGCAGCCAAGGTACTTCGGTCTCTGGGGCCAACGTCCTGACTTTC
CDR3: CASSQGTSVSGANVLTF

length: 19
D: TRBD2
size: .
J: TRBJ2-1
V: TRBV2
DNA: TGTGCCAGCAGTGCCCCTCCAGTCCCTAAGCGGGAGGTAAGGAATGAGCAGTTCTTC
CDR3: CASSAPPVPKREVRNEQFF

length: 14
D: .
size: .
J: TRBJ2-7
V: TRBV5-1
DNA: TGCGCCAGCAGCTTGGACGGGGGAGCGTACGAGCAGTACTTC
CDR3: CASSLDGGAYEQYF

length: 16
D: .
size: .
J: TRBJ2-3
V: TRBV7-2
DNA: TGTGCCAGCAGCTTCCTCCGGCAGGGGAGAGGAGATACGCAGTATTTT
CDR3: CASSFLRQGRGDTQYF

length: 13
D: .
size: .
J: TRBJ1-1
V: TRBV5-1
DNA: TGCGCCAGCAGACAGGGCACGAACACTGAAGCTTTCTTT
CDR3: CASRQGTNTEAFF

length: 12
D: .
size: .
J: TRBJ1-4
V: TRBV28
DNA: TGTGCCAGCAGTTTCGGTAATGAAAAACTGTTTTTT
CDR3: CASSFGNEKLFF

length: 13
D: .
size: once
J: TRBJ1-5
V: TRBV6-6
DNA: TGTGCCAGCAGTTACGGGGGAGGCCAGCCCCAGCATTTT
CDR3: CASSYGGGQPQHF